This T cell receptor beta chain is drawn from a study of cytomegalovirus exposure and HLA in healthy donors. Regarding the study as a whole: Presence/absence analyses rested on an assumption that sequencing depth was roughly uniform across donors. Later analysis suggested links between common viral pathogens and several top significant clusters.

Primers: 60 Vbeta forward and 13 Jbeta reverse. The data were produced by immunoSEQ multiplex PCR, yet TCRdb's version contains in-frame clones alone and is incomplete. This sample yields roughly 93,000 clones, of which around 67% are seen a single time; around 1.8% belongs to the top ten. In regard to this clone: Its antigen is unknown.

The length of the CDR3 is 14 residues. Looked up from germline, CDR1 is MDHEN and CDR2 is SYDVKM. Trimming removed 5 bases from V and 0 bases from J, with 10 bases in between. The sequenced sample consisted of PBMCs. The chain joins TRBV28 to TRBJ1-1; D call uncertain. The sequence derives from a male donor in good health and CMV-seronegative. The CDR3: CASSPPRVNTEAFF. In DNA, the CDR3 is TGTGCCAGCAGTCCCCCTCGGGTGAACACTGAAGCTTTCTTT.